This T cell receptor (beta chain) was recovered during a study of identical twins. This CDR3 is 14 amino acids long. V was pared by 3 bases and J by 2 bases, with 9 bases between. This clonotype occurred many times. Its matching antigen is unknown. The donors were all healthy and Caucasian. The study, taken as a whole, reports: The models gave estimates that fell short of the out-of-frame TCR alpha sharing seen in monozygotic twins. Those out-of-frame alpha sequences shared by twins showed an excess of low generation probability.

Template switching added a universal primer binding site, and final cDNA carried unique molecular identifiers. TCRdb independently ran MiXCR on the 5' RACE reads; one entry per CDR3 protein. The sample carries 300,000 to 400,000 distinct CDR3 sequences, roughly an eighth recorded once. The sample was also reused in another study, on yellow fever vaccine responses in identical twins.

Sequencing was performed on CD8+ T cells sorted from blood. The sequence derives from a woman between 18 and 29 years old in good health. This rearrangement joins TRBV12-3 or TRBV12-4 to TRBJ2-3, with D perhaps TRBD2 (5 bases). In nucleotides, the CDR3 is TGTGCCAGCAGTTTTCGGGGAGACACAGATACGCAGTATTTT. Translation: CASSFRGDTDTQYF.